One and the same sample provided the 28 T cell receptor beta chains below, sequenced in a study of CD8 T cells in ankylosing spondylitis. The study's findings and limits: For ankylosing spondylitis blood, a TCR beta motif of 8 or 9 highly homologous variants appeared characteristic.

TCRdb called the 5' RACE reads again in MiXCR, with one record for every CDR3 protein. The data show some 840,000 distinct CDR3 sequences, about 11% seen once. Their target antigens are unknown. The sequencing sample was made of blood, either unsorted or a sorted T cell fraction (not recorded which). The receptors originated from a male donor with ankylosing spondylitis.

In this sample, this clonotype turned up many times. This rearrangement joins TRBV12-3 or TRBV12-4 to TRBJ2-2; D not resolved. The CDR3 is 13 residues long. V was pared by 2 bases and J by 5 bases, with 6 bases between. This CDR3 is CASSLKATGELFF. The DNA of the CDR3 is TGTGCCAGCAGTTTAAAAGCGACCGGGGAGCTGTTTTTT.

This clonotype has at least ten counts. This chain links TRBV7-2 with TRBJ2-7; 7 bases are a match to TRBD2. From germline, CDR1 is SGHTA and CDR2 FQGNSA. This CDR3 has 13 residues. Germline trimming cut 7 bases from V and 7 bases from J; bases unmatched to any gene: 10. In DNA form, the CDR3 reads TGTGCCAGCAAGCATTACACGGGGGGTGAGCAGTACTTC. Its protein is CASKHYTGGEQYF.

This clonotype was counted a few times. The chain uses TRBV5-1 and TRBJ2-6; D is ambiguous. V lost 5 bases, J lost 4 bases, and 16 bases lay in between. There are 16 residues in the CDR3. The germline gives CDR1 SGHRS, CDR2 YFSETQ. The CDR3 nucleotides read TGCGCCAGCAGGGCCCTCCCCACTGCGGGGGCCAACGTCCTGACTTTC. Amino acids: CASRALPTAGANVLTF.

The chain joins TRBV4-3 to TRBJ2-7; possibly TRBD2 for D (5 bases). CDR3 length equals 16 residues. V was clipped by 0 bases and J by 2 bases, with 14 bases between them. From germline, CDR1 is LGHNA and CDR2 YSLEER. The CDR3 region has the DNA TGCGCCAGCAGCCAAGATATGAATGGGGAGCCCTACGAGCAGTACTTC. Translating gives CASSQDMNGEPYEQYF.

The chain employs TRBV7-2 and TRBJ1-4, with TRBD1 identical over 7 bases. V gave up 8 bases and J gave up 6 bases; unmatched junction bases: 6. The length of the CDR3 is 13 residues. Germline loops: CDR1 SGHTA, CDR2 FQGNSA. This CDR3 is CASRVTGYEKLFF. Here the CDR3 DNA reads TGTGCCAGCCGAGTGACAGGGTATGAAAAACTGTTTTTT.

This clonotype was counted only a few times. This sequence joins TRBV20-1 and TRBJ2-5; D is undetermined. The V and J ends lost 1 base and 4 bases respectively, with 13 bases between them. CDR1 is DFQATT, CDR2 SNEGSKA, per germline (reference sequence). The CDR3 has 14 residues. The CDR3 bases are TGCAGTGCTAGAGCACCGTCCCGAGGAGAGACCCAGTACTTC. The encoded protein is CSARAPSRGETQYF.

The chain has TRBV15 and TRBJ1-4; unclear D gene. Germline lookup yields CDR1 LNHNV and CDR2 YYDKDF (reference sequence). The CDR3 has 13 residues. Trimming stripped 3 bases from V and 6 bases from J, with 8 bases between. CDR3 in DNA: TGTGCCACCAGCAGCGGGTTGGATGAAAAACTGTTTTTT. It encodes CATSSGLDEKLFF.

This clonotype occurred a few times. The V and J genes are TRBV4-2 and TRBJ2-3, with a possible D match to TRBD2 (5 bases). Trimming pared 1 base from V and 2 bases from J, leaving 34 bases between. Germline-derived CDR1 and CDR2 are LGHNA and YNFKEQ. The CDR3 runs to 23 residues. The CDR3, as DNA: TGTGCCAGCAGCCAAGGACTACATCTAAGTACTCGGCGCGTTCACGCCAACACAGATACGCAGTATTTT. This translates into CASSQGLHLSTRRVHANTDTQYF.

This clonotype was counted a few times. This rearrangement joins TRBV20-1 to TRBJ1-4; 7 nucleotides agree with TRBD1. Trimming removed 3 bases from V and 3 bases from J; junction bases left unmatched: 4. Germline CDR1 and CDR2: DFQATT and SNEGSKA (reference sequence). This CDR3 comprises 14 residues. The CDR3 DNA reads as TGCAGTGCTAGTTATGGGACAGCTAATGAAAAACTGTTTTTT. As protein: CSASYGTANEKLFF.

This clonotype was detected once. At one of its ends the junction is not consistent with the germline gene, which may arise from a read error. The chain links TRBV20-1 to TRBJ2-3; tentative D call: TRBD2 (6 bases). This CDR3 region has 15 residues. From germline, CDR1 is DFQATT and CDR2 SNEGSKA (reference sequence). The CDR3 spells CSARHREHVTDPQYF. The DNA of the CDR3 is TGCAGTGCTAGGCATCGGGAGCACGTCACAGATCCGCAGTATTTT.

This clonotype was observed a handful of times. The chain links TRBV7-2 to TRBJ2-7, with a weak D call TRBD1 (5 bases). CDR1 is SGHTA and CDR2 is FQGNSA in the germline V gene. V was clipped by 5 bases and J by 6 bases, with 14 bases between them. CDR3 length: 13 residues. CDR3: CASSQDRRIEQYF. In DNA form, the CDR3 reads TGTGCCAGCAGCCAAGACAGAAGGATCGAGCAGTACTTC. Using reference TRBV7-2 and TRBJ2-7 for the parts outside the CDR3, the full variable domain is GAGVSQSPSNKVTEKGKDVELRCDPISGHTALYWYRQSLGQGLEFLIYFQGNSAPDKSGLPSDRFSAERTGGSVSTLTIQRTQQEDSAVYLCASSQDRRIEQYFGPGTRLTVT.

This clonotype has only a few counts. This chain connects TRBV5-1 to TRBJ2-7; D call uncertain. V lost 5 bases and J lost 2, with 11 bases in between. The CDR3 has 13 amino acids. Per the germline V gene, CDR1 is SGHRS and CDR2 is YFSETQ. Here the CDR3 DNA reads TGCGCCAGCAGTTCCCTCGAGACCTACGAGCAGTACTTC. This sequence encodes CASSSLETYEQYF.

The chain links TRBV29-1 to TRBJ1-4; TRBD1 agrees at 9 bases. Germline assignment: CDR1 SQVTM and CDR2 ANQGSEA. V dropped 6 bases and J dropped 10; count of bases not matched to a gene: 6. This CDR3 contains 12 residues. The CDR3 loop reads CSVLQGAGKLFF. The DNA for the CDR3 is TGCAGCGTCTTACAGGGGGCGGGAAAACTGTTTTTT.

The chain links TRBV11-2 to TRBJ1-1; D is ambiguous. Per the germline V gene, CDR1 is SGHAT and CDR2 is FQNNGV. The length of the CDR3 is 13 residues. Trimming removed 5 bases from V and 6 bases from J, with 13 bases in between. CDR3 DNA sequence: TGTGCCAGCAGCCCCCTGGTCAGACCTGAAGCTTTCTTT. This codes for CASSPLVRPEAFF.

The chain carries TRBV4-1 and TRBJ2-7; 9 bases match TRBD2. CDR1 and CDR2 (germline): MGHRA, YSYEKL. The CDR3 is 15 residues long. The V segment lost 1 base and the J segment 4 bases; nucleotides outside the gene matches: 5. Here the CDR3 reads CASSQVAGAIYEQYF. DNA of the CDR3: TGCGCCAGCAGCCAAGTAGCGGGAGCAATATACGAGCAGTACTTC.

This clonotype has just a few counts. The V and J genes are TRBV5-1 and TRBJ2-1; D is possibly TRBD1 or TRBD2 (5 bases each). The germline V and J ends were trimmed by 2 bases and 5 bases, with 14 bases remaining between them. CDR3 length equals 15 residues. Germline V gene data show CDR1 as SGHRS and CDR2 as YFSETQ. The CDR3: CASSFEGTRDNEQFF. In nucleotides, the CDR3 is TGCGCCAGCAGCTTTGAGGGGACCCGCGACAATGAGCAGTTCTTC.

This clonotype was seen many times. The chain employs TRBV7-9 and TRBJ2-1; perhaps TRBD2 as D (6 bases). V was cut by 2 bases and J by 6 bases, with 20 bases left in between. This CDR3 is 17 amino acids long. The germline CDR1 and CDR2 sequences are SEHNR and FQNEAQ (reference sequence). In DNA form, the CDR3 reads TGTGCCAGCAGCTTAATACCGGGAGAAGGGTCTCGCAATGAGCAGTTCTTC. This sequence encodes CASSLIPGEGSRNEQFF.

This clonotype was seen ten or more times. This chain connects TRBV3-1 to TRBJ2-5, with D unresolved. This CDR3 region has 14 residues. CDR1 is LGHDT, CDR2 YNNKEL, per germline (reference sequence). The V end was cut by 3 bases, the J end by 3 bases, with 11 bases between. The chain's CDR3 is CASSQRTGEETQYF. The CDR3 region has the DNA TGTGCCAGCAGCCAGAGGACGGGTGAAGAGACCCAGTACTTC.

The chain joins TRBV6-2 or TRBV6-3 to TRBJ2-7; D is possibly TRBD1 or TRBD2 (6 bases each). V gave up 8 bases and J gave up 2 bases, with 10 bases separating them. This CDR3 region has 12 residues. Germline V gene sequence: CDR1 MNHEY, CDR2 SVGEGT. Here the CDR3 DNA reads TGTGCCAGCCGGAGGGGGACCTACGAGCAGTACTTC. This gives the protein CASRRGTYEQYF.

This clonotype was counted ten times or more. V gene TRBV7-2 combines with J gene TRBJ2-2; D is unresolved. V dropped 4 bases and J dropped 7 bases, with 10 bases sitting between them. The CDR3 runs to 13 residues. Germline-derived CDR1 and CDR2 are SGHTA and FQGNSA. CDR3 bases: TGTGCCAGCAGCTCCAACCATGGCGGGGAGCTGTTTTTT. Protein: CASSSNHGGELFF.

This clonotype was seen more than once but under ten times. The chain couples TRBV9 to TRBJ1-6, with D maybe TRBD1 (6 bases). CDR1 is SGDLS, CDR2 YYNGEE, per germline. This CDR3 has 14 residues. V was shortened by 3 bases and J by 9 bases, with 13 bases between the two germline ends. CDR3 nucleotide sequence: TGTGCCAGCAGCGAGGGGGTGTTGGGTTCACCCCTCCACTTT. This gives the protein CASSEGVLGSPLHF.

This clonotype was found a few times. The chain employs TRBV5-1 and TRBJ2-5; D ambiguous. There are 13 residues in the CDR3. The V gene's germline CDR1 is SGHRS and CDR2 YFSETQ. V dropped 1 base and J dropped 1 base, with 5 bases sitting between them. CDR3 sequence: CASSLISQETQYF. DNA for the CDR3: TGCGCCAGCAGCTTGATAAGCCAAGAGACCCAGTACTTC.

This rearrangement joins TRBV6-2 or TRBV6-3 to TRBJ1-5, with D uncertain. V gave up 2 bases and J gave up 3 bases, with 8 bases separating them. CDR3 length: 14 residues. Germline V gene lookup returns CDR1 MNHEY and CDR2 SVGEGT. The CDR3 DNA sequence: TGTGCCAGCAGTTACATACTTGTCAATCAGCCCCAGCATTTT. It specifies CASSYILVNQPQHF.

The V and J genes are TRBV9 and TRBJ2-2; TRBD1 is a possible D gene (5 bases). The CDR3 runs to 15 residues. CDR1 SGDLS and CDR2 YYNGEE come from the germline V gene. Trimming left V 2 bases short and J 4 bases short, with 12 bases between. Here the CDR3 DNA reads TGTGCCAGCAGCGTTCTAGGGGATGGCACCGGGGAGCTGTTTTTT. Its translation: CASSVLGDGTGELFF.

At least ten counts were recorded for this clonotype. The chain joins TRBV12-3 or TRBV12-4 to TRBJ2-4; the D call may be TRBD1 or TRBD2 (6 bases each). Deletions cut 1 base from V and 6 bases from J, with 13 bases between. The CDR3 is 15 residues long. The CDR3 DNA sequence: TGTGCCAGCAGTTTAGTTCGGGGGCGCAGAAACATTCAGTACTTC. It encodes CASSLVRGRRNIQYF.

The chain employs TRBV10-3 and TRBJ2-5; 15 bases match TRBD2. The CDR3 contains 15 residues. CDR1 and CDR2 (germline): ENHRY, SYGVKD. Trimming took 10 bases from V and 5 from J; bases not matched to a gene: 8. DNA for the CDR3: TGTGCCACCCGGACTAGCGGGGGGGCCGGGGAGACCCAGTACTTC. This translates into CATRTSGGAGETQYF.

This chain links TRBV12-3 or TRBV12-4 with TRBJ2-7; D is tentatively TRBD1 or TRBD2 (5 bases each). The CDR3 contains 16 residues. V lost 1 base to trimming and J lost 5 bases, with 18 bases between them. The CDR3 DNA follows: TGTGCCAGCAGTTTAGGGCCACAGGAGGTTTGGGACGAGCAGTACTTC. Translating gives CASSLGPQEVWDEQYF.

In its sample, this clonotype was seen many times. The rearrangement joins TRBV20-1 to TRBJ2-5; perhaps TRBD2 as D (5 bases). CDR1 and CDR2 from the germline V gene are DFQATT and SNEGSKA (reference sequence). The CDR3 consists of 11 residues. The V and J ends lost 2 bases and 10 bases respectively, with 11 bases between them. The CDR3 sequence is CSARWRAFQYF. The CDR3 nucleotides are TGCAGTGCTAGATGGCGGGCATTCCAGTACTTC.